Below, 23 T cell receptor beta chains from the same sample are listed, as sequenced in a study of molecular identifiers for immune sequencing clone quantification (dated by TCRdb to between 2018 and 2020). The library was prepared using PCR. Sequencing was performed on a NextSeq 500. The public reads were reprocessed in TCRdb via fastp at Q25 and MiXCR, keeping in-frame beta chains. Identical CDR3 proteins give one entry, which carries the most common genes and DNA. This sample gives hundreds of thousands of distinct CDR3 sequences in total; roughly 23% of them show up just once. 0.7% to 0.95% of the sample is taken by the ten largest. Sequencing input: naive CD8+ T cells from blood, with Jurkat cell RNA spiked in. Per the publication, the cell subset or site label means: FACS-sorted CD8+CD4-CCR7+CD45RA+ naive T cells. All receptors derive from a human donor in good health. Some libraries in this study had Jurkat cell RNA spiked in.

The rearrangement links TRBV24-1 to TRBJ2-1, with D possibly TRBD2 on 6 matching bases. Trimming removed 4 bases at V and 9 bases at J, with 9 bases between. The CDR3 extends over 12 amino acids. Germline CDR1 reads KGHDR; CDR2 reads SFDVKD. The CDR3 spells CATSETRIEQFF. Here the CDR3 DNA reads TGTGCCACCAGTGAGACTAGGATTGAGCAGTTCTTC.

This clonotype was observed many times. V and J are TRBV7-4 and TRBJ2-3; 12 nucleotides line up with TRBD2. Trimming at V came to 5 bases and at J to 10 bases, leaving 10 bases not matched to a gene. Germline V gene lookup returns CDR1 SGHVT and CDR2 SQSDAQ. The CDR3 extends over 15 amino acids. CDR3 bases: TGTGCCAGCAGCGCGACCGGGACTAGCGGGTTTCCGCAGTATTTT. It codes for CASSATGTSGFPQYF.

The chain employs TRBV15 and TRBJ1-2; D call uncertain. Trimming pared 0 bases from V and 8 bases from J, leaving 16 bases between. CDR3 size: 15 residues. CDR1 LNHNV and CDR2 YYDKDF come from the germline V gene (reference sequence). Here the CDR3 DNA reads TGTGCCACCAGCAGAGATAAGGGTTCCCCGTGGGGCTACACCTTC. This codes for CATSRDKGSPWGYTF.

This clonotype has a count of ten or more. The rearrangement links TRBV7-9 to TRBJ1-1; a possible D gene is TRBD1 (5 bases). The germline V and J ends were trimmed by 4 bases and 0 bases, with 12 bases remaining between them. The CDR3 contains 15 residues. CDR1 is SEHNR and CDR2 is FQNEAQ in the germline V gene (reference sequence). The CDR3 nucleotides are TGTGCCAGCAGCTCTTACAGGAATATGAACACTGAAGCTTTCTTT. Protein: CASSSYRNMNTEAFF.

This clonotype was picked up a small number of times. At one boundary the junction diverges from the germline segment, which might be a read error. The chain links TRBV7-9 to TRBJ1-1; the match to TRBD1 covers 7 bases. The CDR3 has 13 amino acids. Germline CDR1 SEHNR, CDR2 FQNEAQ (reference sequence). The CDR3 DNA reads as TGTGCCGGCAGCTCGGGACAGTACACTGAAGCTTTCTTT. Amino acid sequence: CAGSSGQYTEAFF.

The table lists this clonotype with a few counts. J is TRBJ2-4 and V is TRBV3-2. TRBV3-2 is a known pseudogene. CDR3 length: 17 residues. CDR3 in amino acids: CASSQGRNKIAKNIQYF. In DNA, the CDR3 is TGTGCCAGCAGCCAAGGTCGCAACAAGATAGCCAAAAACATTCAGTACTTC.

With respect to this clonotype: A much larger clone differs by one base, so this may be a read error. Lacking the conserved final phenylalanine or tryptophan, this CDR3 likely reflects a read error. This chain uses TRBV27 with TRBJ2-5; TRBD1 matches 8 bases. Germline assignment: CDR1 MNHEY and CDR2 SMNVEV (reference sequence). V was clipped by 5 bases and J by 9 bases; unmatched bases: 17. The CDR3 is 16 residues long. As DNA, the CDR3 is TGTGCCAGCAGTCCCATGGACAGGGCCCCGCTGGCGGCCCAGTACCTC. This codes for CASSPMDRAPLAAQYL.

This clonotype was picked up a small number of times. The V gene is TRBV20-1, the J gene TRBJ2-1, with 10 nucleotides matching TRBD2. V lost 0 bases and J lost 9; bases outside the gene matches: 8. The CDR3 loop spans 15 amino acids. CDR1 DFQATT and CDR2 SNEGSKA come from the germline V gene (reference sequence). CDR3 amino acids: CSARDPASGSIEQFF. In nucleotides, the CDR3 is TGCAGTGCTAGAGATCCCGCTAGCGGGAGTATTGAGCAGTTCTTC.

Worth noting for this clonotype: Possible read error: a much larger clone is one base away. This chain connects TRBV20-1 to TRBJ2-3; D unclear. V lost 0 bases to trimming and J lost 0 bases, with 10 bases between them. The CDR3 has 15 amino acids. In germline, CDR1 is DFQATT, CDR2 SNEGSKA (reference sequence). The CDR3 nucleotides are TGCAGTGCTAGAGATCTTACGACTAGCACAGATACGCAGTATTTT. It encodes CSARDLTTSTDTQYF.

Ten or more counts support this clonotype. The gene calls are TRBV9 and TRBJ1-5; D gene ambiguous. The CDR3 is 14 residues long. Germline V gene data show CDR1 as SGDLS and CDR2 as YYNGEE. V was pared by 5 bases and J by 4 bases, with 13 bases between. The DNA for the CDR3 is TGTGCCAGCAGTCCTAACGACGGGAATCAGCCCCAGCATTTT. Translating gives CASSPNDGNQPQHF.

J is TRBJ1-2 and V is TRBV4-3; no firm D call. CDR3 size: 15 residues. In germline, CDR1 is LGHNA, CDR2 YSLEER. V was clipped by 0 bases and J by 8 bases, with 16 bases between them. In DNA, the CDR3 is TGCGCCAGCAGCCAAGATTTAGGAGGGCTCCGGGGCTACACCTTC. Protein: CASSQDLGGLRGYTF.

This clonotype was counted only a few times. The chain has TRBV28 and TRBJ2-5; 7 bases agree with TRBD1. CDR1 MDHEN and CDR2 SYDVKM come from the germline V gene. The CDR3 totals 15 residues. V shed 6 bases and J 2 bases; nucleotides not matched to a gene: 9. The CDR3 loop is CASRYLGQSQETQYF. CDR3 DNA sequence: TGTGCCAGCAGATACCTGGGACAGTCACAAGAGACCCAGTACTTC.

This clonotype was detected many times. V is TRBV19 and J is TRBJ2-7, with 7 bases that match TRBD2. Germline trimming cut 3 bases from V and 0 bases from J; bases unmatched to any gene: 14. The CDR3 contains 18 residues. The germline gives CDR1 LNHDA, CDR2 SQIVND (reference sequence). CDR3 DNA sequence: TGTGCCAGTAGTATTTCGCCGACCGGGACTACACTCTCCTACGAGCAGTACTTC. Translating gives CASSISPTGTTLSYEQYF.

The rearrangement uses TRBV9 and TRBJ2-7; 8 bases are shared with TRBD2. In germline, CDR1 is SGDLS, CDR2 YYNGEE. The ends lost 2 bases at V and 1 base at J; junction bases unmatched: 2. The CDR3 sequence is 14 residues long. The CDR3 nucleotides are TGTGCCAGCAGCGTTAGCGGGGCATCCTACGAGCAGTACTTC. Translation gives CASSVSGASYEQYF.

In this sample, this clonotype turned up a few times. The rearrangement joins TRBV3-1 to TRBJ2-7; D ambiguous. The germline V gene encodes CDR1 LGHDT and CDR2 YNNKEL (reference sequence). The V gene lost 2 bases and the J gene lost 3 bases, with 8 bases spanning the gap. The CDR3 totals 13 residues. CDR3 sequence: CASSQSPGYEQYF. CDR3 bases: TGTGCCAGCAGCCAATCCCCGGGCTACGAGCAGTACTTC.

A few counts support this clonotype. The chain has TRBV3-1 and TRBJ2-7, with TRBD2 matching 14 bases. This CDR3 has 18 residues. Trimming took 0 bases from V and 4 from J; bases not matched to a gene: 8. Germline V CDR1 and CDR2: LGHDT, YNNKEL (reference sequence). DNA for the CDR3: TGTGCCAGCAGCCAAGATCACCCCGGGACTAGCGGGAGTTACGAGCAGTACTTC. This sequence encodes CASSQDHPGTSGSYEQYF.

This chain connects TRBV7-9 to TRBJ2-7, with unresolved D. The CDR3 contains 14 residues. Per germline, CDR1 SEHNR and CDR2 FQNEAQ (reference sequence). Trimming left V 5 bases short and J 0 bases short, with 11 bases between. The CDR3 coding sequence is TGTGCCAGCAGCCAAAGCGTTAGCTCCTACGAGCAGTACTTC. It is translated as CASSQSVSSYEQYF. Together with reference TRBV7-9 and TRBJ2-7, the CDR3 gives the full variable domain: DTGVSQNPRHKITKRGQNVTFRCDPISEHNRLYWYRQTLGQGPEFLTYFQNEAQLEKSRLLSDRFSAERPKGSFSTLEIQRTEQGDSAMYLCASSQSVSSYEQYFGPGTRLTVT.

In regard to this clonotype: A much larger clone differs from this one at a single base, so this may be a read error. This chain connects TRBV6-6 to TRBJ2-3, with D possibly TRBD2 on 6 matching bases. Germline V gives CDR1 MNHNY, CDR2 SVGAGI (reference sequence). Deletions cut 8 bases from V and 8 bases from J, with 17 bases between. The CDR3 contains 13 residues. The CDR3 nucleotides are TGTGCCAGCGGGGACGGATTGGGGGGTACGCAGTATTTT. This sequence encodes CASGDGLGGTQYF.

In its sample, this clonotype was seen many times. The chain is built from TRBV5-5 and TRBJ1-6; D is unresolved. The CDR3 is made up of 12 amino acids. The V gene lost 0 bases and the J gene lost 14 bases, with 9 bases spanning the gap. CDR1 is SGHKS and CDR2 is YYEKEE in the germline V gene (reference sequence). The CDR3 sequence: CASSLGRSSLHF. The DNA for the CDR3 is TGTGCCAGCAGCTTGGGACGGTCTTCCCTCCACTTT.

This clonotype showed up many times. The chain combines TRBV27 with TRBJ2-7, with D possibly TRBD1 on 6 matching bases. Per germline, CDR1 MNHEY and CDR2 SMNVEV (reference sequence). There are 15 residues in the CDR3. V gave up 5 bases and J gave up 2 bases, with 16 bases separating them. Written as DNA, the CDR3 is TGTGCCAGCAGTCCCTGGACAGAAGTCACCTACGAGCAGTACTTC. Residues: CASSPWTEVTYEQYF.

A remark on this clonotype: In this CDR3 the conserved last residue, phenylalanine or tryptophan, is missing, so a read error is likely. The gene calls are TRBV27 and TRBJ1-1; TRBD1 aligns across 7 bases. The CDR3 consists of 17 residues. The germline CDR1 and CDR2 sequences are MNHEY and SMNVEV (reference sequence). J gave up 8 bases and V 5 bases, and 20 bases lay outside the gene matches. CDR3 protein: CASSTSGQSGSGTEAFS. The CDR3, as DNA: TGTGCCAGCAGTACCTCGGGACAGTCCGGGTCAGGCACCGAAGCTTTCTCT.

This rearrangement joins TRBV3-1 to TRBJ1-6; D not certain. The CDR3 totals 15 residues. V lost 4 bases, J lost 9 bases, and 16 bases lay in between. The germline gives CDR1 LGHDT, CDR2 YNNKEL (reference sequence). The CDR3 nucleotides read TGTGCCAGCAGCCCATCGGGATTTAGCGGTTCACCCCTCCACTTT. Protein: CASSPSGFSGSPLHF.

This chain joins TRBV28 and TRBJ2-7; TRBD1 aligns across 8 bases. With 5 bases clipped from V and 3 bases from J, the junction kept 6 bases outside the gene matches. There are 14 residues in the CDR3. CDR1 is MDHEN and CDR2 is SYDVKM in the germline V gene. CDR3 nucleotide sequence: TGTGCCAGCAGTCGATTCGGACAGGGCTACGAGCAGTACTTC. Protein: CASSRFGQGYEQYF.